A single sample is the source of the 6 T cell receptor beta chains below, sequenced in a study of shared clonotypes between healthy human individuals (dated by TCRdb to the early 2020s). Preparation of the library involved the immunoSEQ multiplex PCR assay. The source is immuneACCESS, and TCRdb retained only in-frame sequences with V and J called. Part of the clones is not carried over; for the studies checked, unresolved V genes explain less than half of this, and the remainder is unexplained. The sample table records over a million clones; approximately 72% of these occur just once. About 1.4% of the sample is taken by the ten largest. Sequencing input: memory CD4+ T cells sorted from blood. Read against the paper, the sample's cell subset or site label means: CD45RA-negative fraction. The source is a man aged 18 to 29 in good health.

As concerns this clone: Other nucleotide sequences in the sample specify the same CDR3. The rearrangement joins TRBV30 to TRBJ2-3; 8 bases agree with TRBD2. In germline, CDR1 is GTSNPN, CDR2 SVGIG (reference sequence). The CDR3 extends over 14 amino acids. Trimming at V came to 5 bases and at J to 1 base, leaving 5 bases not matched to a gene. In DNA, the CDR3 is TGTGCCTGGGGAACTAGCGGAGGCACAGATACGCAGTATTTT. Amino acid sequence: CAWGTSGGTDTQYF.

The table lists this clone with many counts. CDR3 sequence (DNA): TGTGCCAGCAGCTTGGGGACAGGGAGGAGGACAGATACGCAGTATTTT. It is translated as CASSLGTGRRTDTQYF. V gene TRBV5-4 combines with J gene TRBJ2-3; 8 bases match TRBD1. V shed 0 bases, J shed 3 bases, and the junction held 6 bases outside the gene matches. Germline-derived CDR1 and CDR2 are SGHNT and YYREEE (reference sequence). CDR3 length equals 16 residues.

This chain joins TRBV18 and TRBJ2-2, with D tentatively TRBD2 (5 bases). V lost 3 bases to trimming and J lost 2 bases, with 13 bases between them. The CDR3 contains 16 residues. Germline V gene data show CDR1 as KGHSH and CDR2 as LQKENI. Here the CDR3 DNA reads TGTGCCAGCTCACCCATCTTCAGCGGTAACACCGGGGAGCTGTTTTTT. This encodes CASSPIFSGNTGELFF.

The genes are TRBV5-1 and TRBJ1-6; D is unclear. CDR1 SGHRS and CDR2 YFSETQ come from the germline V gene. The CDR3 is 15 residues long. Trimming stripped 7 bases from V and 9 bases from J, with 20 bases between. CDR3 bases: TGCGCCAGCGGCGCCTCAAGTGATTGGCCTTCACCCCTCCACTTT. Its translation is CASGASSDWPSPLHF.

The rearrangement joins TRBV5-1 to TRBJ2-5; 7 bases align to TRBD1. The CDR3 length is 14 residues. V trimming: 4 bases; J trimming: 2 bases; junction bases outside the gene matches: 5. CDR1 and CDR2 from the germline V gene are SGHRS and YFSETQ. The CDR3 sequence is CASSTDRAQETQYF. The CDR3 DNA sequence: TGCGCCAGCAGCACTGACAGGGCGCAAGAGACCCAGTACTTC.

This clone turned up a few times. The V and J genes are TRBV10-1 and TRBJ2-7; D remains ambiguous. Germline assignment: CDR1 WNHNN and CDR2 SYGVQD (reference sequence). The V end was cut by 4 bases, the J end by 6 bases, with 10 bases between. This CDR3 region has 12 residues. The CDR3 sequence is CASSGLGREQYF. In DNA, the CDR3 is TGCGCCAGCAGTGGGTTAGGACGCGAGCAGTACTTC.